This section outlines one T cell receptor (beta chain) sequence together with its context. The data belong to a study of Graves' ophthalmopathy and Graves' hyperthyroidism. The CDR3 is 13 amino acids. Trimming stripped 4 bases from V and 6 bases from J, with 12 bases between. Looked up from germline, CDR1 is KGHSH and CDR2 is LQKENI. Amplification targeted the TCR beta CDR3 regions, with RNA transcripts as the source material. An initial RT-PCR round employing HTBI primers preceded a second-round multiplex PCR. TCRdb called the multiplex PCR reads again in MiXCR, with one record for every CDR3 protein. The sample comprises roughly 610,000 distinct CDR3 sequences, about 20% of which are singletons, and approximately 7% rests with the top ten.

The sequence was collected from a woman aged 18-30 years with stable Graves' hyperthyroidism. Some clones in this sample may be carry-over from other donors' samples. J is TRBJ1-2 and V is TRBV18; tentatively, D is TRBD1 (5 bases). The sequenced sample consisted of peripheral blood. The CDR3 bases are TGTGCCAGCTCACTCGGGGGAAGGAATGGCTACACCTTC. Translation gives CASSLGGRNGYTF.